These T cell receptor beta chains were read from a single sample in a study of T cells after yellow fever vaccination. Each CDR3 protein gets one entry after TCRdb re-called the 5' RACE reads with MiXCR. The profile shows more than 450,000 distinct CDR3 sequences, around a fifth of them singletons. The material sequenced was PBMCs, taken approximately 22 days after the first yellow fever vaccination. These receptors originate from a young man who received the YFV17D yellow fever vaccine. Both conserved end residues are part of each CDR3. The order of the fields is V gene, D gene, CDR3 length, J gene, clone size, CDR3 protein, CDR3 DNA. D genes are given only for firm matches. Clone size appears in some rows only: once, few, many, or a class for an expanded clone.

>TRBV5-1|.|14|TRBJ1-5|few
CASSSGDVGQPQHF
TGCGCCAGCAGCTCCGGAGATGTGGGTCAGCCCCAGCATTTT
>TRBV10-3|TRBD2|18|TRBJ2-6|.
CAISEPRGGPAGANVLTF
TGTGCCATCAGTGAACCTCGGGGGGGCCCGGCCGGGGCCAACGTCCTGACTTTC
>TRBV14|.|17|TRBJ2-5|.
CASSQVEGLTAQETQYF
TGTGCCAGCAGCCAAGTCGAGGGGTTGACGGCGCAAGAGACCCAGTACTTC
>TRBV29-1|TRBD2|15|TRBJ2-1|.
CSAEGLAGNRDEQFF
TGCAGCGCCGAGGGATTAGCGGGGAACCGGGATGAGCAGTTCTTC
>TRBV7-9|.|17|TRBJ2-7|.
CASSLGTGSGEPYEQYF
TGTGCCAGCAGCTTAGGTACGGGGTCAGGGGAACCCTACGAGCAGTACTTC
>TRBV11-3|.|13|TRBJ2-2|.
CASSVEQGGELFF
TGTGCCAGCAGCGTAGAACAGGGCGGGGAGCTGTTTTTT
>TRBV12-2|.|16|TRBJ1-5|few
CASRLDPGQGNQPQHF
TGTGCAAGTCGCTTAGACCCTGGACAGGGCAATCAGCCCCAGCATTTT
>TRBV6-5|TRBD2|15|TRBJ2-1|.
CASSYSGGGFNEQFF
TGTGCCAGCAGTTACTCGGGCGGGGGGTTTAATGAGCAGTTCTTC
>TRBV12-3/TRBV12-4|.|13|TRBJ2-1|many
CASSLSRGNEQFF
TGTGCCAGCAGTTTATCAAGGGGGAATGAGCAGTTCTTC
>TRBV27|.|14|TRBJ2-2|few
CASSSWRIVGELFF
TGTGCCAGCAGTTCATGGCGGATAGTCGGGGAGCTGTTTTTT
>TRBV6-2/TRBV6-3|.|12|TRBJ1-6|.
CASSQGVAPLHF
TGTGCCAGCAGCCAAGGGGTTGCACCCCTCCACTTT
>TRBV7-2|.|14|TRBJ1-2|.
CASSFAGFTGGYTF
TGTGCCAGCAGCTTTGCAGGGTTTACGGGGGGCTACACCTTC
>TRBV6-5|.|14|TRBJ2-3|.
CASSYGDGGDTQYF
TGTGCCAGCAGTTACGGGGACGGTGGGGATACGCAGTATTTT
>TRBV3-1|.|16|TRBJ2-4|.
CASSQDRAGSKNIQYF
TGTGCCAGCAGCCAAGATCGGGCGGGCTCCAAAAACATTCAGTACTTC
>TRBV9|TRBD1|15|TRBJ1-2|.
CASSVVEGANYGYTF
TGTGCCAGCAGCGTAGTCGAGGGGGCGAACTATGGCTACACCTTC
>TRBV7-2|.|15|TRBJ2-6|few
CASSLSPSGANVLTF
TGTGCCAGCAGCTTATCCCCTTCTGGGGCCAACGTCCTGACTTTC
>TRBV5-1|TRBD1|13|TRBJ1-1|many
CASSLGQGGEAFF
TGCGCCAGCAGCTTGGGACAGGGTGGTGAAGCTTTCTTT
>TRBV5-1|TRBD1|19|TRBJ1-2|.
CASSLVWTRDRVMSAGYTF
TGCGCCAGCAGCTTGGTCTGGACCCGGGACAGGGTTATGTCGGCGGGCTACACCTTC
>TRBV18|.|14|TRBJ2-5|.
CASSPPWGEETQYF
TGTGCCAGCTCACCACCGTGGGGGGAAGAGACCCAGTACTTC
>TRBV10-3|.|11|TRBJ2-1|.
CAISETNEQFF
TGTGCCATCAGTGAGACGAATGAGCAGTTCTTC
>TRBV4-2|TRBD1|16|TRBJ2-1|many
CASSPRSGGNGYEQFF
TGTGCCAGCAGCCCCCGGTCAGGGGGCAATGGGTATGAGCAGTTCTTC
>TRBV5-8|.|14|TRBJ1-2|.
CASSLVPPRQGYTF
TGTGCCAGCAGCTTGGTCCCGCCCCGTCAAGGCTACACCTTC
>TRBV7-6|.|14|TRBJ2-7|.
CASSRNGGISEQYF
TGTGCCAGCAGCCGTAACGGGGGTATAAGCGAGCAGTACTTC
>TRBV10-3|TRBD1|14|TRBJ2-7|.
CAITGRTGGYEQYF
TGTGCCATCACTGGTCGGACAGGGGGCTACGAGCAGTACTTC
>TRBV7-2|TRBD2|16|TRBJ2-7|.
CASSLAAGPPGREQYF
TGTGCCAGCAGCTTAGCCGCGGGACCTCCCGGGAGGGAGCAGTACTTC
>TRBV5-4|.|13|TRBJ2-5|.
CASSFGGPETQYF
TGTGCCAGCAGCTTTGGGGGGCCGGAGACCCAGTACTTC
>TRBV7-2|.|14|TRBJ1-2|few
CASSLDMGFGGYTF
TGTGCCAGCAGCTTAGATATGGGGTTTGGTGGCTACACCTTC
>TRBV7-2|TRBD2|15|TRBJ2-3|.
CASSTTGGTQIKQYF
TGTGCCAGCAGCACAACGGGGGGTACACAGATAAAGCAGTATTTT
>TRBV4-3|.|14|TRBJ2-1|.
CASSQDLRKDEQFF
TGCGCCAGCAGCCAAGATCTCAGGAAGGATGAGCAGTTCTTC
>TRBV5-1|.|9|TRBJ1-1|few
CARGLEAFF
TGCGCCAGGGGACTTGAAGCTTTCTTT
>TRBV18|.|13|TRBJ1-4|.
CASSPPTGEKLFF
TGTGCCAGCTCACCACCCACGGGAGAAAAACTGTTTTTT
>TRBV12-3/TRBV12-4|.|14|TRBJ1-5|few
CASSPGSRNQPQHF
TGTGCCAGCAGTCCCGGGTCCCGGAATCAGCCCCAGCATTTT
>TRBV11-2|TRBD1|16|TRBJ2-7|.
CASSDWTGGISYEQYF
TGTGCCAGCAGCGACTGGACAGGGGGCATCTCCTACGAGCAGTACTTC
>TRBV12-3/TRBV12-4|.|15|TRBJ1-6|many
CASSLASSYNSPLHF
TGTGCCAGCAGTTTGGCTAGCTCCTATAATTCACCCCTCCACTTT
>TRBV7-7|.|15|TRBJ2-3|few
CASSQGRASTDTQYF
TGTGCCAGCAGCCAGGGGCGAGCGAGCACAGATACGCAGTATTTT
>TRBV14|TRBD2|12|TRBJ2-1|few
CASSQGLAAQFF
TGTGCCAGCAGCCAAGGACTAGCGGCGCAGTTCTTC
>TRBV20-1|.|13|TRBJ2-1|few
CSASRGTQNEQFF
TGCAGTGCTAGTCGGGGAACTCAGAATGAGCAGTTCTTC
>TRBV2|.|12|TRBJ1-2|.
CASSVGSPLETF
TGTGCCAGCAGTGTGGGAAGCCCGCTTGAGACCTTC